This is a list of T cell receptor beta chains from one sample in a study of blood T cell repertoires in COVID-19. This table comes from immunoSEQ multiplex PCR, and its TCRdb copy is limited to in-frame clones, with some not included. The table records over 250,000 clones, approximately 93% of them present only once. Source material: peripheral blood. The receptors shown here come from a woman under 40 with COVID-19, enrolled during active disease. Each CDR3 is given with its conserved first and last residue. The D gene is left open where the match is weak. Size tells how often a clone was seen (once, few, many) or the class of an expanded clone, and some rows leave it out.

>TRBJ1-1|once|-|TRBV3-1/TRBV3-2
CASSTQAGTLTEAFF
TGTGCCAGCAGCACGCAGGCCGGGACACTCACTGAAGCTTTCTTT
>TRBJ2-1|-|-|TRBV28
CASSLESGFYNEQFF
TGTGCCAGCAGTTTGGAATCGGGGTTCTACAATGAGCAGTTCTTC
>TRBJ1-1|-|TRBD1|TRBV12-3/TRBV12-4
CASTRGFDTEAFF
TGTGCCAGTACCAGGGGGTTTGACACTGAAGCTTTCTTT
>TRBJ2-3|-|TRBD2|TRBV11-2
CASSLGSAGGFADTQYF
TGTGCCAGCAGCTTAGGATCGGCGGGAGGGTTCGCAGATACGCAGTATTTT
>TRBJ2-3|-|-|TRBV5-4
CASSLGADFTDTQYF
TGTGCCAGCAGCTTAGGAGCGGACTTCACAGATACGCAGTATTTT
>TRBJ1-5|few|-|TRBV6-5
CASSPTLTSNQPQHF
TGTGCCAGCAGTCCGACTCTCACTAGCAATCAGCCCCAGCATTTT
>TRBJ2-1|-|TRBD2|TRBV19
CASSTPGLAGAGPQFF
TGTGCCAGTAGTACCCCGGGACTAGCGGGAGCTGGACCCCAGTTCTTC
>TRBJ2-3|-|-|TRBV7-2
CASSLPSGRADTQYF
TGTGCCAGCAGCTTGCCATCTGGGCGGGCAGATACGCAGTATTTT
>TRBJ2-1|-|TRBD2|TRBV7-2
CASSDGGGYNEQFF
TGTGCCAGCAGCGACGGGGGGGGCTACAATGAGCAGTTCTTC
>TRBJ1-1|-|TRBD1|TRBV2
CASKDRAGLNTEAFF
TGTGCCAGCAAGGACAGGGCAGGGTTGAACACTGAAGCTTTCTTT
>TRBJ2-1|-|-|TRBV18
CASSPPGLGSNEQFF
TGTGCCAGCTCACCACCGGGACTGGGGAGCAATGAGCAGTTCTTC
>TRBJ1-1|-|-|TRBV20-1
CSANEYEAFF
TGCAGTGCTAATGAATATGAAGCTTTCTTT
>TRBJ2-7|few|TRBD2|TRBV7-9
CASSPTLAGGPITGEQYF
TGTGCCAGCAGCCCGACTCTAGCGGGAGGCCCAATAACCGGCGAGCAGTACTTC
>TRBJ2-1|-|TRBD2|TRBV5-1
CASSFSAGEINEQFF
TGCGCCAGCAGCTTTTCAGCGGGAGAGATCAATGAGCAGTTCTTC
>TRBJ1-1|-|-|TRBV4-2
CASSQRTDNTEAFF
TGTGCCAGCAGCCAAAGGACAGATAACACTGAAGCTTTCTTT
>TRBJ2-5|-|TRBD2|TRBV5-1
CASSLAGTSGQETQYF
TGCGCCAGCAGCTTAGCCGGGACTAGCGGCCAAGAGACCCAGTACTTC
>TRBJ1-2|-|TRBD1|TRBV5-4
CASSLGLAGGFGYTF
TGTGCCAGCAGCTTGGGTCTGGCAGGGGGCTTCGGCTACACCTTC
>TRBJ2-7|-|TRBD1|TRBV3-1/TRBV3-2
CASSFKTGIHEQYF
TGTGCCAGCAGCTTCAAGACAGGGATCCACGAGCAGTACTTC
>TRBJ1-4|few|TRBD1|TRBV28
CASSSGTGVTNEKLFF
TGTGCCAGCAGTTCCGGGACAGGGGTTACTAATGAAAAACTGTTTTTT
>TRBJ1-4|-|TRBD1|TRBV12-5
CASGPGTGKTNEKLFF
TGTGCTAGTGGTCCCGGGACAGGGAAAACTAATGAAAAACTGTTTTTT
>TRBJ1-6|-|-|TRBV10-3
CAISEVGAGPYNSPLHF
TGTGCCATCAGTGAGGTGGGGGCTGGCCCCTATAATTCACCCCTCCACTTT
>TRBJ1-3|few|TRBD1|TRBV30
CASGQGLLSSGNTIYF
TGTGCCTCAGGACAGGGACTTCTTTCCTCTGGAAACACCATATATTTT
>TRBJ1-1|-|TRBD1|TRBV19
CASRVTGGSPEAFF
TGTGCCAGTAGGGTGACAGGGGGATCACCTGAAGCTTTCTTT
>TRBJ1-3|-|TRBD1|TRBV30
CAWSLDRAGGNTIYF
TGTGCCTGGAGCCTCGACAGGGCGGGGGGTAACACCATATATTTT
>TRBJ1-1|-|-|TRBV11-2
CASSPWGLAGRAFF
TGTGCCAGCAGCCCATGGGGTTTGGCGGGGCGAGCTTTCTTT
>TRBJ2-1|-|TRBD2|TRBV25-1
CASSEYFPSGTYNEQFF
TGTGCCAGCAGTGAATATTTCCCTAGCGGGACATACAATGAGCAGTTCTTC
>TRBJ1-1|-|TRBD1|TRBV10-3
CAISDPRGVNTEAFF
TGTGCCATCAGTGATCCCAGGGGGGTGAACACTGAAGCTTTCTTT
>TRBJ2-7|-|-|TRBV10-2
CASSPSNPGEQYF
TGCGCCAGCAGCCCCTCGAACCCGGGCGAGCAGTACTTC
>TRBJ1-1|-|TRBD1|TRBV12-3/TRBV12-4
CASSLGQGEAFF
TGTGCCAGCAGTTTGGGACAGGGTGAAGCTTTCTTT
>TRBJ2-7|-|-|TRBV12-3/TRBV12-4
CASSFHRDDEQYF
TGTGCCAGCAGTTTCCACAGGGATGATGAGCAGTACTTC
>TRBJ1-1|-|-|TRBV2
CASSDEGTEAFF
TGTGCCAGTAGTGACGAGGGCACTGAAGCTTTCTTT
>TRBJ2-2|-|TRBD1|TRBV19
CASSIGAFGQGGTGELFF
TGTGCCAGTAGTATAGGGGCCTTTGGACAGGGGGGAACCGGGGAGCTGTTTTTT
>TRBJ2-7|-|TRBD2|TRBV5-1
CASSLGTSGRINEQYF
TGCGCCAGCAGCTTGGGGACTAGCGGGAGGATCAACGAGCAGTACTTC
>TRBJ2-1|-|TRBD2|TRBV2
CASRETSGLFF
TGTGCCAGCAGGGAGACTAGCGGTTTGTTCTTC
>TRBJ1-1|-|-|TRBV12-3/TRBV12-4
CASSIQSEAFF
TGTGCCAGCAGTATACAATCTGAAGCTTTCTTT
>TRBJ2-5|-|TRBD2|TRBV7-9
CASSLALAGPWETQYF
TGTGCCAGCAGCTTAGCACTAGCGGGACCGTGGGAGACCCAGTACTTC
>TRBJ2-7|-|TRBD2|TRBV15
CATSRDQLASGKQYF
TGTGCCACCAGCAGAGATCAATTGGCCAGCGGGAAGCAGTACTTC
>TRBJ1-2|-|-|TRBV19
CASSIVTNYGYTF
TGTGCCAGTAGTATTGTTACTAACTATGGCTACACCTTC
>TRBJ2-1|-|TRBD1|TRBV9
CASSVSGQGGHNEQFF
TGTGCCAGCAGCGTATCGGGACAGGGGGGTCACAATGAGCAGTTCTTC
>TRBJ2-1|-|-|TRBV21-1
CASLLIPKGPRQSEQFF
TGTGCCAGCCTGTTGATCCCAAAAGGGCCCCGACAGTCTGAGCAGTTCTTC
>TRBJ2-5|-|TRBD2|TRBV11-2
CASSLRFSGRETQYF
TGTGCCAGCAGCTTACGGTTTAGCGGGAGGGAGACCCAGTACTTC
>TRBJ2-1|-|-|TRBV18
CASSRPGSRDSNEQFF
TGTGCCAGCTCACGACCAGGCAGTAGGGACTCCAATGAGCAGTTCTTC
>TRBJ1-5|-|-|TRBV5-1
CASSSPEHETISNQPQHF
TGCGCCAGCAGCTCACCCGAACACGAAACAATAAGCAATCAGCCCCAGCATTTT
>TRBJ1-6|-|-|TRBV5-1
CASSLATDNSPLHF
TGCGCCAGCAGCTTGGCTACAGATAATTCACCCCTCCACTTT
>TRBJ2-5|-|-|TRBV2
CASTGTRWETQYF
TGTGCCAGCACTGGGACACGTTGGGAGACCCAGTACTTC
>TRBJ2-7|-|TRBD2|TRBV19
CASSMRRSSGRNEQYF
TGTGCCAGTAGTATGAGGCGGTCTAGCGGGAGGAACGAGCAGTACTTC
>TRBJ2-3|-|TRBD1|TRBV5-4
CASSLVAGGTDTQYF
TGTGCCAGCAGCTTGGTAGCAGGGGGAACAGATACGCAGTATTTT
>TRBJ1-1|-|-|TRBV12-5
CASGLAVAGGNTEAFF
TGTGCTAGTGGTTTGGCCGTCGCGGGGGGAAACACTGAAGCTTTCTTT